The rows below give T cell receptor beta chains drawn from one sample of a study of blood T cell repertoires in COVID-19. The method was immunoSEQ multiplex PCR; TCRdb's version includes in-frame clones alone and lacks a portion of them. The sample holds almost 200,000 clones, roughly nine tenths seen once. The sequencing sample was made of peripheral blood. These TCRs come from a woman aged 70-85 years with acute or convalescent COVID-19. CDR3s include the opening cysteine and the closing phenylalanine or tryptophan.

V	J	length	CDR3
TRBV19	TRBJ2-5	14	CASSISGAGETQYF
TRBV24-1	TRBJ2-1	15	CATSYVAGGRSEQFF
TRBV29-1	TRBJ2-7	12	CSVGVQGTEQYF
TRBV7-7	TRBJ2-2	13	CASSLSGGGELFF
TRBV21-1	TRBJ2-6	18	CASTSTSGRIYGANVLTF
TRBV6-6	TRBJ2-7	12	CASSRTADEQYF
TRBV24-1	TRBJ1-2	15	CATSDSDRNNYGYTF
TRBV18	TRBJ1-2	14	CASSRAGLNYGYTF
TRBV29-1	TRBJ2-1	15	CSGGNTQSSYNEQFF
TRBV18	TRBJ2-7	12	CASSPLGGEQYF
TRBV3-1/TRBV3-2	TRBJ1-2	14	CASSPRTGLYGYTF
TRBV6-5	TRBJ1-1	12	CASSFRVTEAFF
TRBV7-9	TRBJ1-1	14	CASSLIRGNTEAFF
TRBV7-2	TRBJ1-5	13	CASSYRRNQPQHF
TRBV15	TRBJ1-2	16	CATSRGGTGLYYGYTF
TRBV6-5	TRBJ1-2	13	CASSSPVSYGYTF
TRBV11-2	TRBJ2-3	16	CASSLGLAGGIDTQYF
TRBV14	TRBJ2-1	15	CASSPTSGIGGEQFF
TRBV9	TRBJ1-1	15	CASSVAPGKNTEAFF
TRBV3-1/TRBV3-2	TRBJ2-2	18	CASSQDPRDREDTGELFF
TRBV5-1	TRBJ2-1	15	CASSLELAGAGEQFF
TRBV7-9	TRBJ1-3	15	CASSLASGSGNTIYF
TRBV6-6	TRBJ1-4	15	CASRAAQATNEKLFF
TRBV19	TRBJ1-5	12	CASRTGTQPQHF
TRBV14	TRBJ2-3	17	CASSQVSGGLITDTQYF
TRBV7-6	TRBJ2-1	15	CASSLGGLGVNEQFF
TRBV21-1	TRBJ2-3	15	CASSAQGGRTDTQYF
TRBV28	TRBJ1-5	13	CASRASGNQPQHF
TRBV15	TRBJ1-2	13	CATSLVRLGGYTF
TRBV7-2	TRBJ1-3	14	CASSLGQGGNTIYF
TRBV5-1	TRBJ1-1	13	CASSPGGNTEAFF
TRBV28	TRBJ2-3	13	CASSWEGGRQEYF
TRBV7-2	TRBJ2-6	15	CASSFRSSGANVLTF
TRBV2	TRBJ1-2	15	CASSEPTGGYYGYTF
TRBV6-5	TRBJ2-5	13	CASTLAGGETQYF
TRBV6-5	TRBJ1-4	14	CASSATGNNEKLFF
TRBV12-3/TRBV12-4	TRBJ1-1	11	CASSRVAEAFF
TRBV19	TRBJ1-6	16	CASSIRGGDRDSPLHF
TRBV7-8	TRBJ2-1	14	CASSLSELYHEQFF
TRBV27	TRBJ1-2	15	CASSPTGGSSYGYTF
TRBV28	TRBJ2-7	12	CASSQTSKEQYF
TRBV5-1	TRBJ1-6	14	CASSFYAGDSPLHF
TRBV7-9	TRBJ1-2	14	CASSRTGGNYGYTF
TRBV5-1	TRBJ2-5	14	CASSSGTGQETQYF
TRBV29-1	TRBJ2-7	15	CSVALRAASSDEQYF
TRBV28	TRBJ1-4	15	CASSLPGQGREKLFF
TRBV6-5	TRBJ1-6	14	CASKEDRGKSPLHF
TRBV6-5	TRBJ1-2	14	CASRPGGSNYGYTF
TRBV5-1	TRBJ1-2	15	CASSLAPQDYYGYTF